A single sample gave rise to the 5 T cell receptor beta chains below, sequenced in a study of cytomegalovirus exposure and HLA in healthy donors (dated by TCRdb to between 2016 and 2019). Preparation of the library involved the immunoSEQ multiplex PCR assay. Imported from immuneACCESS, the table was reduced by TCRdb to in-frame sequences with V and J called. These copies leave out some clones; in studies compared against another copy, an unresolved V gene accounts for under half, and the cause of the remainder is not known. The sample table contains roughly 59,000 clones; only one count was recorded for about 95% of them. The ten largest make up over 6.5% of the sample. The sample was PBMCs. These receptor sequences come from a woman aged 18 to 35 in good health and CMV-seropositive.

This chain connects TRBV28 to TRBJ2-2, with D possibly matching TRBD1 (5 bases). Per germline, CDR1 MDHEN and CDR2 SYDVKM. This CDR3 region has 14 residues. CDR3 residues: CAVDKGSQTGELFF. CDR3 bases: TGTGCTGTGGACAAAGGATCACAAACCGGGGAGCTGTTTTTT.

V is TRBV5-5 and J is TRBJ1-5, with TRBD1 as a possible D gene (6 bases). CDR1 and CDR2 (germline): SGHKS, YYEKEE (reference sequence). CDR3 size: 14 residues. V lost 1 base and J 3 bases, leaving 8 bases between the germline ends. The CDR3 here is CASSLTGTNQPQHF. The CDR3 DNA reads as TGTGCCAGCAGCTTGACAGGGACCAATCAGCCCCAGCATTTT.

The rearrangement joins TRBV4-2 to TRBJ2-3, with TRBD2 matching over 10 bases. Looked up from germline, CDR1 is LGHNA and CDR2 is YNFKEQ. The CDR3 sequence is 15 residues long. Trimming took 4 bases from V and 1 from J; bases not matched to a gene: 2. The CDR3 region is CASSLGLAGTDTQYF. The CDR3 DNA reads as TGTGCCAGCAGCCTTGGACTAGCGGGCACAGATACGCAGTATTTT.

This chain connects TRBV19 to TRBJ2-3; 11 nucleotides match TRBD2. Germline lookup yields CDR1 LNHDA and CDR2 SQIVND (reference sequence). The CDR3 is made up of 16 amino acids. Trimming removed 2 bases from V and 2 bases from J; junction bases left unmatched: 3. The CDR3 is CASSILAGGLTDTQYF. The CDR3 region has the DNA TGTGCCAGTAGTATACTAGCGGGGGGACTCACAGATACGCAGTATTTT.

The V gene is TRBV28, the J gene TRBJ1-5; TRBD1 matches at 7 bases. The CDR3 is made up of 14 amino acids. J was trimmed by 6 bases and V by 7 bases; bases with no gene match: 9. Germline CDR1 is MDHEN and CDR2 is SYDVKM. The CDR3, as DNA: TGTGCCAGCACTCCCACAGGGGCAGGTCAGCCCCAGCATTTT. Translating gives CASTPTGAGQPQHF.